These 30 T cell receptor beta chains share one sample of origin, sequenced in a study of identical twins' blood T cells. TCRdb independently ran MiXCR on the 5' RACE reads; one entry per CDR3 protein. This repertoire shows hundreds of thousands of distinct CDR3 sequences, 25% to 35% found once; its top ten account for 5.5% to 6.5%. Sequenced: PBMCs. Every receptor here comes from a woman aged 18 to 49 in good health.

The chain is built from TRBV2 and TRBJ2-2; D gene unclear. Per germline, CDR1 SNHLY and CDR2 FYNNEI. This CDR3 comprises 17 residues. V lost 2 bases and J lost 7, with 20 bases in between. The CDR3 loop reads CASSEWYPWVQGGELFF. The CDR3 DNA sequence: TGTGCCAGCAGTGAATGGTACCCCTGGGTTCAAGGCGGGGAGCTGTTTTTT.

There are a few counts of this clonotype. The genes are TRBV19 and TRBJ2-1; D unresolved. The CDR3 extends over 13 amino acids. V was cut by 5 bases and J by 6 bases, with 11 bases left in between. Looked up from germline, CDR1 is LNHDA and CDR2 is SQIVND (reference sequence). In nucleotides, the CDR3 is TGTGCCAGTAGTGTCCAGCTAGGCAATGAGCAGTTCTTC. This gives the protein CASSVQLGNEQFF.

This clonotype was found a few times. The CDR3 bases are TGTGCCAGCAGCCCTCGAGTATCGGCCTACGAGCAGTACTTC. Translated: CASSPRVSAYEQYF. The rearrangement links TRBV7-2 to TRBJ2-7, with D unresolved. Germline V CDR1 and CDR2: SGHTA, FQGNSA. V was clipped by 5 bases and J by 2 bases, with 13 bases between them. The CDR3 has 14 residues.

This clonotype was observed a few times. CDR3 sequence: CASSVVSASEQFF. For the CDR3, the DNA is TGTGCCAGCAGCGTAGTTTCAGCTAGTGAGCAGTTCTTC. The chain is built from TRBV9 and TRBJ2-1, with D hard to call. Trimming stripped 0 bases from V and 9 bases from J, with 10 bases between. The CDR3 spans 13 residues. CDR1 and CDR2 from the germline V gene are SGDLS and YYNGEE.

Concerning this clonotype: A single base separates this from a much larger clone, so it may be a read error. The chain joins TRBV2 to TRBJ2-2, with D perhaps TRBD2 (5 bases). This CDR3 is built from 15 residues. Germline loops: CDR1 SNHLY, CDR2 FYNNEI. The CDR3 DNA reads as TGTGCCTGCAGTGACTCGCGGACTAACACCGGGGAGCTGTTTTTT. Translation: CACSDSRTNTGELFF.

This clonotype was counted many times. The chain links TRBV7-8 to TRBJ1-5, with a possible D match to TRBD1 (5 bases). This CDR3 has 13 residues. Germline V CDR1 and CDR2: SGHVS, FQNEAQ. V was clipped by 4 bases and J by 9 bases, with 13 bases between them. In DNA, the CDR3 is TGTGCCAGCAGCTCCGGGGGACGTACGCCCCAGCATTTT. Its protein product is CASSSGGRTPQHF.

The J gene is TRBJ2-1, the V gene TRBV5-6, with 16 bases identical to TRBD2. Germline V gene lookup returns CDR1 SGHDT and CDR2 YYEEEE. The CDR3 runs 16 residues. Trimming took 3 bases from V and 15 from J; bases not matched to a gene: 12. The CDR3 DNA follows: TGTGCCAGCAGCTACGCCGGGACTAGCGGGAGGGCCATCTTGTTCTTC. Protein: CASSYAGTSGRAILFF.

This clonotype was seen ten or more times. The chain links TRBV7-9 to TRBJ2-5, with D unclear. The CDR3 sequence is 12 residues long. Germline loops: CDR1 SEHNR, CDR2 FQNEAQ (reference sequence). V lost 1 base and J 4 bases, leaving 4 bases between the germline ends. For the CDR3, the DNA is TGTGCCAGCAGCTTAGTGGGAGAGACCCAGTACTTC. The encoded protein is CASSLVGETQYF.

This clonotype was detected many times. The rearrangement links TRBV19 to TRBJ1-1; no clear D gene. Per the germline V gene, CDR1 is LNHDA and CDR2 is SQIVND (reference sequence). The CDR3 is 14 amino acids. The ends were cut back, 4 bases at V and 3 bases at J, with 12 bases in the middle. CDR3: CASSTQVKDTEAFF. CDR3 sequence (DNA): TGTGCCAGTAGTACTCAGGTGAAGGACACTGAAGCTTTCTTT.

Comments on this clonotype: An end of the junction does not agree with germline; a read error may underlie this. The CDR3 DNA reads TGTGCTAGCAGCTTAGATGCGAACACCGTGGAGCTGTTTTTT. Encoded protein: CASSLDANTVELFF. The chain links TRBV7-7 to TRBJ2-2, with D uncertain. This CDR3 is built from 14 residues. Germline V gene sequence: CDR1 SSHAT, CDR2 FNYEAQ (reference sequence).

This clonotype has just one count. This rearrangement joins TRBV7-2 to TRBJ2-2, with TRBD1 as a possible D gene (5 bases). CDR3 length: 14 residues. CDR1 is SGHTA, CDR2 FQGNSA, per germline. Trimming removed 4 bases at V and 2 bases at J, with 8 bases between. CDR3 DNA sequence: TGTGCCAGCAGCTATACAGGAAACACCGGGGAGCTGTTTTTT. Translated: CASSYTGNTGELFF.

This clonotype was observed at least ten times. This chain connects TRBV29-1 to TRBJ1-3; D is undetermined. Trimming took off 1 base at V and 4 bases at J, with 5 bases between the two ends. The CDR3 is made up of 12 amino acids. Germline CDR1 is SQVTM and CDR2 is ANQGSEA. As DNA, the CDR3 is TGCAGCGTTGAAGGTCGGGGAAACACCATATATTTT. Translated: CSVEGRGNTIYF.

V gene TRBV12-3 or TRBV12-4 combines with J gene TRBJ1-2, with D unresolved. Trimming removed 0 bases from V and 7 bases from J, with 6 bases in between. This CDR3 contains 12 residues. The CDR3 reads CASSLAAPGYTF. The CDR3 DNA reads TGTGCCAGCAGTTTAGCCGCACCTGGCTACACCTTC.

This clonotype has only a few counts. CDR3 region: CASSLFREKGYGYTF. CDR3 sequence (DNA): TGTGCCAGCAGTTTATTCAGGGAAAAGGGCTATGGCTACACCTTC. The chain is built from TRBV27 and TRBJ1-2; tentative D call: TRBD1 (5 bases). CDR3 length: 15 residues. The V end lost 1 base, the J end lost 4 bases, and 13 bases lay between the germline ends. The germline gives CDR1 MNHEY, CDR2 SMNVEV (reference sequence).

Comment on this clonotype: This sequence may be a read error, since a much larger clone differs from it by one base. This chain uses TRBV5-5 with TRBJ1-1; D is ambiguous. Germline lookup yields CDR1 SGHKS and CDR2 YYEKEE (reference sequence). V gave up 2 bases and J gave up 1 base, with 9 bases separating them. This CDR3 is 14 amino acids long. CDR3 protein: CASSLTPTNTEAFF. CDR3 coding DNA: TGTGCCAGCAGCTTAACGCCGACGAACACTGAAGCTTTCTTT.

The chain links TRBV15 to TRBJ1-5; the match to TRBD1 covers 7 bases. The CDR3 has 14 residues. Germline V gene data show CDR1 as LNHNV and CDR2 as YYDKDF (reference sequence). The junction had 5 bases not matched to a gene; V was cut back by 5 bases and J by 4 bases. The CDR3 spells CATSFTGVNQPQHF. The CDR3 DNA is TGTGCCACCAGCTTTACAGGGGTGAATCAGCCCCAGCATTTT.

This clonotype was seen more than once but under ten times. The chain joins TRBV2 to TRBJ1-4; 8 nucleotides align to TRBD1. J gave up 3 bases and V 8 bases, and 5 bases lay outside the gene matches. This CDR3 is 14 amino acids long. CDR1 SNHLY and CDR2 FYNNEI come from the germline V gene. The chain's CDR3 is CASGGQGSNEKLFF. CDR3 in DNA: TGTGCCAGCGGCGGACAGGGCTCTAATGAAAAACTGTTTTTT.

This clonotype was detected ten times or more. The chain carries TRBV29-1 and TRBJ1-1; D is unclear. Germline assignment: CDR1 SQVTM and CDR2 ANQGSEA. Trimming took 6 bases from V and 0 from J, leaving 8 bases between them. This CDR3 has 12 amino acids. CDR3 bases: TGCAGCGTGGGGAGGGTGAACACTGAAGCTTTCTTT. This sequence encodes CSVGRVNTEAFF. Full variable domain (rest looked up from reference TRBV29-1 and TRBJ1-1): SAVISQKPSRDICQRGTSLTIQCQVDSQVTMMFWYRQQPGQSLTLIATANQGSEATYESGFVIDKFPISRPNLTFSTLTVSNMSPEDSSIYLCSVGRVNTEAFFGQGTRLTVV.

This chain joins TRBV12-3 or TRBV12-4 and TRBJ1-5; the match to TRBD1 covers 9 bases. Trimming at V came to 1 base and at J to 2 bases, leaving 9 bases not matched to a gene. CDR3 length: 18 residues. DNA of the CDR3: TGTGCCAGCAGTTTAGAAGTCGGGACAGGGTACCGCAATCAGCCCCAGCATTTT. Its translation: CASSLEVGTGYRNQPQHF.

The V gene is TRBV6-2 or TRBV6-3, the J gene TRBJ1-2, with 9 bases fitting TRBD1. The CDR3 loop spans 15 amino acids. Germline CDR1 is MNHEY and CDR2 is SVGEGT. The J segment lost 8 bases and the V segment lost 2 bases, leaving 9 bases of the junction unmatched. CDR3 nucleotides: TGTGCCAGCAGTTACACCGGACAGGGGCTATTGGGCTACACCTTC. Translated, it gives CASSYTGQGLLGYTF.

This clonotype was detected a few times. The chain joins TRBV19 to TRBJ2-1; 8 positions agree with TRBD2. The CDR3 is made up of 16 amino acids. Germline V lookup: CDR1 LNHDA, CDR2 SQIVND (reference sequence). J gave up 7 bases and V 3 bases, and 11 bases lay outside the gene matches. The CDR3 coding sequence is TGTGCCAGTAGTATTGAATTGATCGGACTAGCTAATGAGCAGTTCTTC. Translated, it gives CASSIELIGLANEQFF.

This clonotype was detected ten times or more. The gene calls are TRBV10-3 and TRBJ2-7; a possible D gene is TRBD1 (5 bases). Germline loops: CDR1 ENHRY, CDR2 SYGVKD. Trimming removed 0 bases at V and 5 bases at J, with 11 bases between. The CDR3 length is 14 residues. The CDR3 reads CAISESFSRDEQYF. CDR3 nucleotide sequence: TGTGCCATCAGTGAGTCCTTCTCCAGGGACGAGCAGTACTTC.

In the case of this clonotype: Given a much more abundant clone one base away, this may be a read error. The V gene is TRBV29-1, the J gene TRBJ1-2, with a possible D match to TRBD1 (5 bases). Germline V gene data show CDR1 as SQVTM and CDR2 as ANQGSEA. V lost 7 bases and J 4 bases, leaving 13 bases between the germline ends. The CDR3 is made up of 12 amino acids. The CDR3 loop is CSGTWDVYGYTF. The CDR3 DNA is TGCAGCGGGACATGGGATGTCTATGGCTACACCTTC.

The chain couples TRBV7-9 to TRBJ1-1; 7 bases match TRBD1. The length of the CDR3 is 15 residues. The V gene end was trimmed by 5 bases and the J gene end by 3 bases; junction bases not matched to a gene: 9. Germline CDR1 SEHNR, CDR2 FQNEAQ (reference sequence). In DNA, the CDR3 is TGTGCCAGCAGCACCGACAGGGTCGAGGACACTGAAGCTTTCTTT. The encoded protein is CASSTDRVEDTEAFF.

This clonotype was detected only a few times. The chain recombines TRBV25-1 with TRBJ1-2; TRBD1 aligns across 7 bases. There are 12 residues in the CDR3. V lost 5 bases and J lost 7; bases outside the gene matches: 4. Germline CDR1 and CDR2: MGHDK and SYGVNS. CDR3 loop: CASSRTGLGYTF. The CDR3, as DNA: TGTGCCAGCAGTAGGACAGGACTTGGCTACACCTTC.

The rearrangement links TRBV20-1 to TRBJ2-3; unclear D gene. Trimming stripped 0 bases from V and 3 bases from J, with 4 bases between. Germline loops: CDR1 DFQATT, CDR2 SNEGSKA (reference sequence). This CDR3 is 12 amino acids long. CDR3 in amino acids: CSAREATDTQYF. The CDR3 coding sequence is TGCAGTGCTAGAGAAGCGACAGATACGCAGTATTTT.

In its sample, this clonotype was seen a few times. The CDR3 DNA reads TGTGCCAGCAGTTATAGGCCTAGCGGCTACAATGAGCAGTTCTTC. Encoded protein: CASSYRPSGYNEQFF. V and J are TRBV6-2 or TRBV6-3 and TRBJ2-1; 7 nucleotides align to TRBD2. The CDR3 is 15 residues long. V shed 3 bases, J shed 3 bases, and the junction held 5 bases outside the gene matches. Germline CDR1 and CDR2: MNHEY and SVGEGT.

This clonotype came up many times. At one end, the junction sequence differs from germline, possibly due to a read error. This CDR3 reads CASSLVGRLNTEAFF. The CDR3 nucleotides read TGCGCCAGCAGCTTGGTGGGACGGCTGAACACTGAAGCTTTCTTT. The J gene is TRBJ1-1, the V gene TRBV27; D might be TRBD1 (5 bases). The germline gives CDR1 MNHEY, CDR2 SMNVEV (reference sequence). CDR3 size: 15 residues.

This clonotype was recorded only once. With a much larger clone just one base away, this may be a read error. The rearrangement uses TRBV29-1 and TRBJ1-5; no clear D gene. CDR1 is SQVTM and CDR2 is ANQGSEA in the germline V gene. Trimming left V 4 bases short and J 5 bases short, with 9 bases between. The CDR3 length is 12 residues. Written as DNA, the CDR3 is TGCAGCGTTGGGATTCACGATCAGCCCCAGCATTTT. It codes for CSVGIHDQPQHF.

This clonotype was seen a few times. The rearrangement joins TRBV13 to TRBJ1-3; D is possibly TRBD1 (6 bases). V lost 8 bases to trimming and J lost 5 bases, with 13 bases between them. The CDR3 runs 13 residues. Germline V lookup: CDR1 PRHDT, CDR2 FYEKMQ (reference sequence). The DNA for the CDR3 is TGTGCCAGCCGGGGGCCCGAGAGAAACACCATATATTTT. This sequence encodes CASRGPERNTIYF.